This entry lists 17 T cell receptor beta chains sequenced from one sample in a study of CD8+ T cells in alopecia areata. RNA extraction was followed by reverse transcription into cDNA, which acted as the sequencing template. Only in-frame clones appear in the TCRdb table, and some are missing; sequencing was by immunoSEQ multiplex PCR. Of roughly 64,000 clones detected, roughly 46% appear once; the ten largest clones hold around 21%. The treatment was: oral pan-JAK inhibitor, 5-10 mg twice daily. The source material was CD8+ T cells sorted from blood, sampled around week 36, from a patient treated with tofacitinib. The receptor source for this set is a human donor with alopecia areata.

The chain carries TRBV7-9 and TRBJ2-5, with D unclear. Germline lookup yields CDR1 SEHNR and CDR2 FQNEAQ (reference sequence). This CDR3 has 13 amino acids. The ends were cut back, 5 bases at V and 5 bases at J, with 12 bases in the middle. In DNA form, the CDR3 reads TGTGCCAGCAGCCCGAGGAACGAGGAGACCCAGTACTTC. This translates into CASSPRNEETQYF.

This clone was seen more than once but under ten times. The rearrangement links TRBV25-1 to TRBJ2-7; 8 positions match TRBD2. The CDR3 loop spans 14 amino acids. J gave up 6 bases and V 6 bases, and 10 bases lay outside the gene matches. The V gene's germline CDR1 is MGHDK and CDR2 SYGVNS. The CDR3 loop reads CASSPGGRRGEQYF. The CDR3 bases are TGTGCCAGCAGCCCGGGGGGGCGGAGGGGCGAGCAGTACTTC.

V usage is TRBV29-1 and J usage is TRBJ2-7; possible D gene TRBD2, 7 bases. CDR1 and CDR2 from the germline V gene are SQVTM and ANQGSEA. V was trimmed by 3 bases and J by 3 bases, leaving 12 bases between them. This CDR3 spans 13 amino acids. CDR3 in amino acids: CSVDKGDYYEQYF. DNA for the CDR3: TGCAGCGTTGATAAGGGGGACTACTACGAGCAGTACTTC.

This chain uses TRBV29-1 with TRBJ2-7; 13 bases align to TRBD2. The CDR3 runs 15 residues. After removal of 5 bases from V and 2 bases from J, the junction contained 6 bases not matched to a gene. CDR1 SQVTM and CDR2 ANQGSEA come from the germline V gene. This chain's CDR3 is CSVTGTSGTPYEQYF. The CDR3 DNA follows: TGCAGCGTTACCGGGACTAGCGGGACCCCCTACGAGCAGTACTTC.

This clone came up a few times. This chain joins TRBV5-1 and TRBJ2-1, with D maybe TRBD2 (5 bases). CDR3 size: 15 residues. Trimming removed 4 bases from V and 4 bases from J, with 15 bases in between. Germline V CDR1 and CDR2: SGHRS, YFSETQ. CDR3 nucleotides: TGCGCCAGCAGCCCCTGGGGAGCCTCGTACAATGAGCAGTTCTTC. Translated, it gives CASSPWGASYNEQFF.

The J gene is TRBJ2-7, the V gene TRBV29-1; 8 nucleotides line up with TRBD2. V trimming: 6 bases; J trimming: 1 base; junction bases outside the gene matches: 5. Looked up from germline, CDR1 is SQVTM and CDR2 is ANQGSEA. This CDR3 has 13 residues. The CDR3 DNA reads as TGCAGCGTAGAGACTAGCGTTTCCTACGAGCAGTACTTC. Encoded protein: CSVETSVSYEQYF.

The V and J genes are TRBV4-1 and TRBJ2-1; D call uncertain. V shed 2 bases and J shed 7 bases, with 12 bases lying between them. The CDR3 runs to 14 residues. In germline, CDR1 is MGHRA, CDR2 YSYEKL. CDR3 nucleotides: TGCGCCAGCAGCCAATCGTCTGCGGAGAATGAGCAGTTCTTC. Amino acids: CASSQSSAENEQFF.

CDR3 in amino acids: CASSLLHHLQGTDTQYF. DNA of the CDR3: TGTGCCAGCAGTTTACTTCACCACCTGCAGGGAACAGATACGCAGTATTTT. V gene TRBV27 combines with J gene TRBJ2-3, with D perhaps matching TRBD1 (5 bases). This CDR3 comprises 17 residues. The germline gives CDR1 MNHEY, CDR2 SMNVEV (reference sequence). The V and J ends lost 2 bases and 3 bases respectively, with 18 bases between them.

V and J are TRBV9 and TRBJ2-2, with 8 bases matching TRBD2. The CDR3 runs to 17 residues. J lost 0 bases, V lost 1 base, and 5 bases had no gene match. CDR1 SGDLS and CDR2 YYNGEE come from the germline V gene. This chain's CDR3 is CASSVIREGPNTGELFF. The DNA of the CDR3 is TGTGCCAGCAGCGTAATTCGGGAGGGTCCGAACACCGGGGAGCTGTTTTTT.

The gene calls are TRBV7-6 and TRBJ2-2, with a possible D match to TRBD2 (5 bases). The CDR3 is 14 amino acids. Deletions cut 8 bases from V and 0 bases from J, with 10 bases between. The germline V gene has CDR1 SGHVS and CDR2 FNYEAQ. CDR3 in amino acids: CASGAGTNTGELFF. The DNA of the CDR3 is TGTGCCAGCGGAGCCGGGACGAACACCGGGGAGCTGTTTTTT. The full variable domain, its missing parts supplied by reference TRBV7-6 and TRBJ2-2, is GAGVSQSPRYKVTKRGQDVALRCDPISGHVSLYWYRQALGQGPEFLTYFNYEAQQDKSGLPNDRFSAERPEGSISTLTIQRTEQRDSAMYRCASGAGTNTGELFFGEGSRLTVL.

Concerning this clone: Other DNA sequences within the sample encode an identical CDR3. This chain links TRBV29-1 with TRBJ2-1; 8 positions match TRBD2. The CDR3 totals 14 residues. Germline V gene data show CDR1 as SQVTM and CDR2 as ANQGSEA. V lost 6 bases to trimming and J lost 0 bases; unmatched junction nucleotides: 4. This chain's CDR3 is CSVGLANSYNEQFF. The CDR3 nucleotides are TGCAGCGTCGGACTAGCAAACTCCTACAATGAGCAGTTCTTC.

Written as DNA, the CDR3 is TGTGCCAGCAGTGAAGGTAGCGGGAGCCCCTACGAGCAGTACTTC. It codes for CASSEGSGSPYEQYF. J is TRBJ2-7 and V is TRBV6-1, with TRBD2 matching 9 bases. The V segment lost 1 base and the J segment 2 bases; nucleotides outside the gene matches: 3. Germline CDR1 MNHNS, CDR2 SASEGT. The length of the CDR3 is 15 residues.

The rearrangement joins TRBV9 to TRBJ2-7, with D perhaps being TRBD1 or TRBD2 (5 bases each). Between the trimmed V and J ends, which lost 4 bases and 3 bases, there was a span of 11 bases. Germline V CDR1 and CDR2: SGDLS, YYNGEE. The CDR3 is 13 amino acids. CDR3 region: CASSHGTDYEQYF. Here the CDR3 DNA reads TGTGCCAGCAGCCACGGGACGGACTACGAGCAGTACTTC.

This clone came up a few times. The V and J genes are TRBV28 and TRBJ2-3; 9 bases fit TRBD2. Per the germline V gene, CDR1 is MDHEN and CDR2 is SYDVKM. V shed 10 bases and J 3 bases; nucleotides not matched to a gene: 11. The CDR3 consists of 15 residues. This chain's CDR3 is CATALREGRTDTQYF. Here the CDR3 DNA reads TGTGCCACCGCTTTGCGGGAGGGCCGAACAGATACGCAGTATTTT.

CDR3 loop: CSVDQGRVTEAFF. CDR3 nucleotides: TGCAGCGTTGACCAGGGGAGGGTCACTGAAGCTTTCTTT. The gene calls are TRBV29-1 and TRBJ1-1; a possible D gene is TRBD1 (6 bases). The CDR3 totals 13 residues. V lost 3 bases, J lost 4 bases, and 12 bases lay in between. Germline V CDR1 and CDR2: SQVTM, ANQGSEA.

This clone was recorded a few times. The chain joins TRBV7-9 to TRBJ2-7, with TRBD2 matching 9 bases. The CDR3 length is 17 residues. Germline CDR1 SEHNR, CDR2 FQNEAQ (reference sequence). The trim removed 5 bases at V and 6 bases at J, leaving 17 bases unmatched. The CDR3 region is CASSRDGISGRRFEQYF. The CDR3 DNA follows: TGTGCCAGCAGCCGGGACGGAATTAGCGGGAGAAGGTTCGAGCAGTACTTC.

The chain recombines TRBV29-1 with TRBJ2-7, with D hard to call. CDR3 length: 13 amino acids. Trimming took 5 bases from V and 1 from J, leaving 12 bases between them. Germline lookup yields CDR1 SQVTM and CDR2 ANQGSEA. CDR3 in DNA: TGCAGCGTTAACTCCGGGCTATCCTACGAGCAGTACTTC. Its translation: CSVNSGLSYEQYF.